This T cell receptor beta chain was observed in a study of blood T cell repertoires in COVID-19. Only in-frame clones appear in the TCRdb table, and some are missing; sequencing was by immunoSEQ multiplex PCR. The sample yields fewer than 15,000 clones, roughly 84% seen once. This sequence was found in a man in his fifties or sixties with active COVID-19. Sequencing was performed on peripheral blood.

Written as DNA, the CDR3 is TGTGCCAGTAGTACCAACCCAACCGGGACAGACGGCGATACGCAGTATTTT. It encodes CASSTNPTGTDGDTQYF. V is TRBV19 and J is TRBJ2-3, with TRBD1 matching over 7 bases. The CDR3 totals 17 residues. The germline gives CDR1 LNHDA, CDR2 SQIVND (reference sequence). V lost 4 bases, J lost 6 bases, and 16 bases stayed unmatched.